The 13 T cell receptor beta chains below all came from one sample that was sequenced in a study of blood T cell repertoires in COVID-19. Only in-frame clones appear in the TCRdb table, and some are missing; sequencing was by immunoSEQ multiplex PCR. The sample lists some 250,000 clones; approximately 81% were seen once. Sequencing input: peripheral blood. The receptors derive from a woman in her sixties or seventies with active or convalescent COVID-19.

The V gene is TRBV6-1, the J gene TRBJ2-7, with 7 positions matching TRBD1. The CDR3 contains 15 residues. Germline V gives CDR1 MNHNS, CDR2 SASEGT. V trimming: 1 base; J trimming: 3 bases; junction bases outside the gene matches: 6. In DNA form, the CDR3 reads TGTGCCAGCAGTGAAGGGTGGGACAGCTTCTACGAGCAGTACTTC. This sequence encodes CASSEGWDSFYEQYF.

This clone has only a few counts. The rearrangement links TRBV6-4 to TRBJ1-5; D call uncertain. This CDR3 is 14 amino acids long. Per the germline V gene, CDR1 is MRHNA and CDR2 is SNTAGT. Trimming removed 9 bases from V and 0 bases from J, with 12 bases in between. CDR3 DNA: TGTGCCAGTCCACTCTTAGATAGCAATCAGCCCCAGCATTTT. Its translation is CASPLLDSNQPQHF.

Regarding this clone: The same CDR3 arises from other DNA sequences in this sample as well. CDR3 nucleotides: TGTGCCAGCTCACCTACCGGGGACAATGAGCAGTTCTTC. As protein: CASSPTGDNEQFF. The J gene is TRBJ2-1, the V gene TRBV18; the D gene is possibly TRBD2 (5 bases). Per the germline V gene, CDR1 is KGHSH and CDR2 is LQKENI. CDR3 length equals 13 residues. Between the trimmed V and J ends, which lost 3 bases and 5 bases, there was a span of 8 bases. Complete variable domain (other parts from reference TRBV18 and TRBJ2-1): NAGVMQNPRHLVRRRGQEARLRCSPMKGHSHVYWYRQLPEEGLKFMVYLQKENIIDESGMPKERFSAEFPKEGPSILRIQQVVRGDSAAYFCASSPTGDNEQFFGPGTRLTVL.

The J gene is TRBJ2-3, the V gene TRBV7-2, with TRBD2 matching 7 bases. CDR1 is SGHTA, CDR2 FQGNSA, per germline. Trimming at V came to 8 bases and at J to 6 bases, leaving 5 bases not matched to a gene. The length of the CDR3 is 12 residues. CDR3 amino acids: CASQAGKDTQYF. DNA for the CDR3: TGTGCCAGCCAAGCGGGGAAGGATACGCAGTATTTT.

The CDR3 bases are TGTGCCTGGATCTCGGTAATCCCCGGGGAGCTGTTTTTT. Translating gives CAWISVIPGELFF. The chain carries TRBV30 and TRBJ2-2, with D uncertain. CDR1 is GTSNPN and CDR2 is SVGIG in the germline V gene (reference sequence). Deletions cut 4 bases from V and 6 bases from J, with 12 bases between. The CDR3 has 13 amino acids.

A single count supports this clone. The chain carries TRBV3-1 (or the pseudogene TRBV3-2) and TRBJ2-5; TRBD2 aligns across 9 bases. After removal of 1 base from V and 3 bases from J, the junction contained 6 bases not matched to a gene. Germline V gene lookup returns CDR1 LGHDT and CDR2 YNNKEL (reference sequence). There are 16 residues in the CDR3. CDR3: CASSQVGRGGEETQYF. In DNA, the CDR3 is TGTGCCAGCAGCCAAGTCGGGCGGGGGGGTGAAGAGACCCAGTACTTC.

This chain links TRBV7-9 with TRBJ2-7; the D gene is possibly TRBD1 (5 bases). Germline CDR1 is SEHNR and CDR2 is FQNEAQ (reference sequence). This CDR3 is 14 amino acids long. The V end was cut by 4 bases, the J end by 9 bases, with 19 bases between. CDR3 in amino acids: CASSSPVVAQGQYF. The CDR3 nucleotides read TGTGCCAGCAGCTCCCCTGTAGTGGCCCAGGGGCAGTACTTC.

This clone was counted at least ten times. The rearrangement joins TRBV4-2 to TRBJ2-5; no clear D. CDR3 size: 15 residues. Germline V gene sequence: CDR1 LGHNA, CDR2 YNFKEQ. V was trimmed by 0 bases and J by 1 base, leaving 9 bases between them. For the CDR3, the DNA is TGTGCCAGCAGCCAAGAGTGGCATTTCCAAGAGACCCAGTACTTC. It is translated as CASSQEWHFQETQYF.

The CDR3 DNA sequence: TGTGCCAGCAGCCAAGAGGTCCCAGGGGGTTCCTACGAGCAGTACTTC. This translates into CASSQEVPGGSYEQYF. The rearrangement links TRBV4-2 to TRBJ2-7; 7 bases fit TRBD1. J was trimmed by 1 base and V by 0 bases; bases with no gene match: 6. Germline V gene lookup returns CDR1 LGHNA and CDR2 YNFKEQ. This CDR3 has 16 amino acids.

V gene TRBV6-5 combines with J gene TRBJ1-1; D call uncertain. Trimming took 8 bases from V and 1 from J, leaving 11 bases between them. In germline, CDR1 is MNHEY, CDR2 SVGAGI. CDR3 length equals 13 residues. The CDR3 bases are TGTGCCAGCGGAACCCGACAGAACACTGAAGCTTTCTTT. It translates to CASGTRQNTEAFF.

The chain employs TRBV6-2 or TRBV6-3 and TRBJ1-5, with D possibly matching TRBD1 (6 bases). In germline, CDR1 is MNHEY, CDR2 SVGEGT. This CDR3 spans 15 amino acids. V was trimmed by 4 bases and J by 0 bases, leaving 10 bases between them. The CDR3 nucleotides are TGTGCCAGCAGTTCAGCAGGGGCTAGCAATCAGCCCCAGCATTTT. Amino acid sequence: CASSSAGASNQPQHF.

The CDR3: CASSLGGEAYGYTF. Here the CDR3 DNA reads TGTGCCAGCAGCTTAGGAGGCGAAGCCTATGGCTACACCTTC. The chain is built from TRBV7-2 and TRBJ1-2; D is unclear. From germline, CDR1 is SGHTA and CDR2 FQGNSA. Trimming took off 1 base at V and 4 bases at J, with 10 bases between the two ends. The CDR3 loop spans 14 amino acids.

The CDR3 loop is CASSIRDLSTDTQYF. The CDR3, as DNA: TGTGCCAGCAGCATCCGGGACTTGTCGACAGATACGCAGTATTTT. The rearrangement links TRBV5-4 to TRBJ2-3; D is perhaps TRBD2 (6 bases). V lost 4 bases to trimming and J lost 3 bases, with 15 bases between them. The germline V gene has CDR1 SGHNT and CDR2 YYREEE (reference sequence). CDR3 length: 15 residues.